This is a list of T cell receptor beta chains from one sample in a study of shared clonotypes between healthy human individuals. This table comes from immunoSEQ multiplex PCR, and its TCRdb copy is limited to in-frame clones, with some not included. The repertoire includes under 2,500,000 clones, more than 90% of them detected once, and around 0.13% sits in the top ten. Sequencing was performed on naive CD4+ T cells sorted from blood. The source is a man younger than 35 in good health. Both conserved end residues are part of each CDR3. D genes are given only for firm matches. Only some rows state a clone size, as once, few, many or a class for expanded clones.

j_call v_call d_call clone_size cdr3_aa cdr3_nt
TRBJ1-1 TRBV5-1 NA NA CASGERLIITIAFF TGCGCCAGCGGTGAACGACTCATTATAACTATAGCTTTCTTT
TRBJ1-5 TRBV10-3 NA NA CAISDARGVQPQHF TGTGCCATCAGTGATGCCCGGGGGGTTCAGCCCCAGCATTTT
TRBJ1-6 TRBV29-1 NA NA CSVEEGPAGALHF TGCAGCGTTGAAGAGGGACCGGCGGGGGCCCTCCACTTT
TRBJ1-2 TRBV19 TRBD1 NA CASSPSLRDSGGYTF TGTGCCAGTAGTCCAAGCCTCCGGGACAGTGGAGGCTACACCTTC
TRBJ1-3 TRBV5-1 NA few CASSLGNSGNTIYF TGCGCCAGCAGCTTGGGGAACTCTGGAAACACCATATATTTT
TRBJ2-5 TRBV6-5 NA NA CASSYAQGKETQYF TGTGCCAGCAGTTACGCCCAGGGGAAAGAGACCCAGTACTTC
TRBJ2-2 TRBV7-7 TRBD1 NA CASSLAPGQVTGELFF TGTGCTAGCAGCTTAGCTCCAGGACAGGTCACCGGGGAGCTGTTTTTT
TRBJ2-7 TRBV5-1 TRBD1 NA CASSSKQGLPSYEQYF TGCGCCAGCAGCTCCAAACAGGGGTTACCGTCCTACGAGCAGTACTTC
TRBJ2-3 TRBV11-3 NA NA CASSLDGTSTDTQYF TGTGCCAGCAGCTTAGATGGGACTAGCACAGATACGCAGTATTTT
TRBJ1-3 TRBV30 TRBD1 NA CAWSGTGNTIYF TGTGCCTGGTCCGGGACAGGGAACACCATATATTTT
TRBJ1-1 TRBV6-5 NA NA CASSPLRGNTEAFF TGTGCCAGCAGCCCCCTTCGGGGGAACACTGAAGCTTTCTTT
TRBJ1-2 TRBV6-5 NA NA CASYKEGYTF TGTGCCAGTTATAAGGAAGGCTACACCTTC
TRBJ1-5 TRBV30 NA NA CAWSVKGVSSNQPQHF TGTGCCTGGAGTGTAAAGGGGGTCAGTAGCAATCAGCCCCAGCATTTT
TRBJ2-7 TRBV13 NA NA CASSLGPQGQYF TGTGCCAGCAGCTTGGGACCTCAGGGGCAGTACTTC
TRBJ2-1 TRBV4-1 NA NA CASSRAEVGNEQFF TGCGCCAGCAGCCGGGCGGAGGTAGGTAATGAGCAGTTCTTC
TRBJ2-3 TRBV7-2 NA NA CASSLAHGGNTDTQYF TGTGCCAGCAGCTTAGCGCATGGCGGCAACACAGATACGCAGTATTTT
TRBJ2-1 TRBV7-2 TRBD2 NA CASSSRVAGAFEQFF TGTGCCAGCAGCTCCCGGGTAGCGGGAGCTTTTGAGCAGTTCTTC
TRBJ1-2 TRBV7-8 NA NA CASSWDHGTGPYGYTF TGTGCCAGCAGCTGGGACCACGGGACGGGTCCCTATGGCTACACCTTC
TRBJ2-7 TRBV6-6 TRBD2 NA CASGERGAHEQYF TGTGCCAGCGGGGAGCGGGGGGCCCACGAGCAGTACTTC
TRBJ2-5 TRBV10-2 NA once CASSHRAGWETQYF TGCGCCAGCAGCCACCGCGCCGGGTGGGAGACCCAGTACTTC
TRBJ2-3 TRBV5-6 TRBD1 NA CASSDRGAVGYEQYF TGTGCCAGCAGCGACAGGGGGGCCGTCGGATACGAGCAGTATTTT
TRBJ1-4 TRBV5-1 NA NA CASSVTGSSTNEKLFF TGCGCCAGCAGCGTGACAGGCTCATCAACTAATGAAAAACTGTTTTTT
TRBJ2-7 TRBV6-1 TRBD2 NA CASSEGLAGPYEQYF TGTGCCAGCAGTGAGGGACTAGCGGGGCCCTACGAGCAGTACTTC
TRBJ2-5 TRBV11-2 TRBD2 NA CASSLGRTSGTPGETQYF TGTGCCAGCAGCTTAGGGAGGACTAGCGGGACACCCGGAGAGACCCAGTACTTC
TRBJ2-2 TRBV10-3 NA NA CAISPENTGELFF TGTGCCATCAGCCCCGAGAACACCGGGGAGCTGTTTTTT
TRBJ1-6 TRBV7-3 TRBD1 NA CASSFQGQGSTPLHF TGTGCCAGCAGCTTCCAGGGACAGGGAAGTACACCCCTCCACTTT
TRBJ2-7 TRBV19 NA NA CASSTLEGAAYEQYF TGTGCCAGTAGTACCTTGGAAGGGGCGGCCTACGAGCAGTACTTC
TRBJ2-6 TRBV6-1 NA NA CASSGFPSGANVLTF TGTGCCAGCAGTGGGTTCCCCTCTGGGGCCAACGTCCTGACTTTC
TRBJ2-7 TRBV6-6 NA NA CASSYTYEQYF TGTGCCAGCAGTTACACGTACGAGCAGTACTTC
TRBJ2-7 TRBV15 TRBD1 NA CATSAPGQGLNYEQYF TGTGCCACCAGCGCCCCGGGACAGGGATTAAACTACGAGCAGTACTTC
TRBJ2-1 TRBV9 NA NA CASSVDPGSSYNEQFF TGTGCCAGCAGCGTAGACCCGGGGAGCTCCTACAATGAGCAGTTCTTC
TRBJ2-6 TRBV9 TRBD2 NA CASSGTSGGAPGANVLTF TGTGCCAGCAGCGGGACTAGCGGGGGGGCCCCCGGGGCCAACGTCCTGACTTTC
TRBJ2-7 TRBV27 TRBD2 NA CASSRTSGYEQYF TGTGCCAGCAGTAGGACTAGCGGCTACGAGCAGTACTTC
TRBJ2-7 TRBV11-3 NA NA CASSLGGIPYEQYF TGTGCCAGCAGCTTAGGTGGGATCCCCTACGAGCAGTACTTC
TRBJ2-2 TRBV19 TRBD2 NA CASIAGVNTGELFF TGTGCCAGTATAGCGGGAGTGAACACCGGGGAGCTGTTTTTT
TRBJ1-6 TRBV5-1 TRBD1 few CASSAGQGRSSYNSPLHF TGCGCCAGCAGCGCTGGACAGGGGCGAAGCTCCTATAATTCACCCCTCCACTTT
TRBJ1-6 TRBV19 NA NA CATSHREVYSPLHF TGTGCCACCTCGCACAGGGAAGTGTATTCACCCCTCCACTTT
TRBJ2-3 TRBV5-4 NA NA CASSWAGRTTRTDTQYF TGTGCCAGCAGCTGGGCGGGAAGAACCACTCGCACAGATACGCAGTATTTT
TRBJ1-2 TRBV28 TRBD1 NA CASSPTGYGYTF TGTGCCAGCAGTCCGACAGGGTATGGCTACACCTTC
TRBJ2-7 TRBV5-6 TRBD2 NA CASSEDMGAGSYEQYF TGTGCCAGCAGCGAGGATATGGGAGCGGGGTCCTACGAGCAGTACTTC
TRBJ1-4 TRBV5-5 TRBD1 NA CASSLGQGIKEKLFF TGTGCCAGCAGCTTGGGACAGGGGATAAAGGAAAAACTGTTTTTT
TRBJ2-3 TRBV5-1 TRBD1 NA CASSFRQGGWTDTQYF TGCGCCAGCAGCTTTAGACAGGGGGGATGGACAGATACGCAGTATTTT
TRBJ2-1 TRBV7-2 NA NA CASSPRDRYNEQFF TGTGCCAGCAGCCCCCGGGACCGATACAATGAGCAGTTCTTC
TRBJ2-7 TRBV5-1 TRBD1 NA CASSWTGVYEQYF TGCGCCAGCAGCTGGACAGGAGTTTACGAGCAGTACTTC
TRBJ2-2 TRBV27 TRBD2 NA CASSSAYPGLAGVGELFF TGTGCCAGCAGCTCCGCCTACCCGGGACTAGCGGGAGTTGGGGAGCTGTTTTTT
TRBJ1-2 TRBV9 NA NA CASSVGGQGYGYTF TGTGCCAGCAGCGTAGGGGGTCAAGGGTATGGCTACACCTTC
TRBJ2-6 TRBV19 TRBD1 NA CASSGTDLSGANVLTF TGTGCCAGTAGCGGGACAGACCTCTCTGGGGCCAACGTCCTGACTTTC
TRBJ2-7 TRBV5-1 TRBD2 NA CASSLDGGVYEQYF TGCGCCAGCAGCTTGGATGGGGGGGTCTACGAGCAGTACTTC
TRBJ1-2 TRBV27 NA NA CASSLSGPSNYGYTF TGTGCCAGCAGTTTAAGTGGGCCCTCTAACTATGGCTACACCTTC
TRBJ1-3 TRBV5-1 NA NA CASSRADRRENTIYF TGCGCCAGCAGCCGAGCCGACAGGCGTGAGAACACCATATATTTT
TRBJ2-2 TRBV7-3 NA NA CASSLEEFGGELFF TGTGCCAGCAGCTTAGAGGAGTTTGGCGGGGAGCTGTTTTTT
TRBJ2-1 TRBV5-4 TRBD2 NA CASRPGTSGSYNEQFF TGTGCCAGCAGGCCCGGGACTAGCGGGAGTTACAATGAGCAGTTCTTC
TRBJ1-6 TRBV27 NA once CASSLFRVYNSPLHF TGTGCCAGCAGTTTATTTCGGGTATATAATTCACCCCTCCACTTT
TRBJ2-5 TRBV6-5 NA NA CASSYSIGRGAETQYF TGTGCCAGCAGTTACTCGATAGGGAGAGGGGCCGAGACCCAGTACTTC
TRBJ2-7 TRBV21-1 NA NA CASSRGTPRRYEQYF TGTGCCAGCAGCAGGGGAACCCCCCGACGATACGAGCAGTACTTC
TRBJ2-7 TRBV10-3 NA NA CAIRTDGNLYF TGTGCCATCAGGACGGACGGAAATTTGTACTTC
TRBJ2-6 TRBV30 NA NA CAWGAAGANVLTF TGTGCCTGGGGGGCAGCCGGGGCCAACGTCCTGACTTTC
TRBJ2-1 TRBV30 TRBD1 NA CAWNPGQGSNEQFF TGTGCCTGGAACCCGGGACAGGGTTCCAATGAGCAGTTCTTC
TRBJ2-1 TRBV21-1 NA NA CASSGSLYNEQFF TGTGCCAGCAGCGGGAGTCTTTACAATGAGCAGTTCTTC
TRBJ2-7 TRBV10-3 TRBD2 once CAISEGLAGVSSYEQYF TGTGCCATCAGTGAGGGACTAGCGGGGGTCTCCTCCTACGAGCAGTACTTC